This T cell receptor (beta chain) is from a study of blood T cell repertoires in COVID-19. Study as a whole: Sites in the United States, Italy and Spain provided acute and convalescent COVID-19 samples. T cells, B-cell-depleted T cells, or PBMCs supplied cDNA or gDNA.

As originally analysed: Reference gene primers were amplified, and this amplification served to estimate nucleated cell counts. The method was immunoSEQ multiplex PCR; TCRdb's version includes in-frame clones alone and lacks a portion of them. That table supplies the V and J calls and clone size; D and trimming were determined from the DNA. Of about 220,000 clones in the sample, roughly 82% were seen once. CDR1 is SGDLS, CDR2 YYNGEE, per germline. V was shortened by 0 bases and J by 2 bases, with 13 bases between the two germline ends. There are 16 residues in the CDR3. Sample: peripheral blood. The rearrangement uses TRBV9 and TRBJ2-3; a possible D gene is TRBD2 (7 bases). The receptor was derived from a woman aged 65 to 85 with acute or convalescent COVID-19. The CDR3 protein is CASSVAGGRDTDTQYF. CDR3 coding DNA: TGTGCCAGCAGCGTAGCCGGGGGGCGGGACACAGATACGCAGTATTTT.